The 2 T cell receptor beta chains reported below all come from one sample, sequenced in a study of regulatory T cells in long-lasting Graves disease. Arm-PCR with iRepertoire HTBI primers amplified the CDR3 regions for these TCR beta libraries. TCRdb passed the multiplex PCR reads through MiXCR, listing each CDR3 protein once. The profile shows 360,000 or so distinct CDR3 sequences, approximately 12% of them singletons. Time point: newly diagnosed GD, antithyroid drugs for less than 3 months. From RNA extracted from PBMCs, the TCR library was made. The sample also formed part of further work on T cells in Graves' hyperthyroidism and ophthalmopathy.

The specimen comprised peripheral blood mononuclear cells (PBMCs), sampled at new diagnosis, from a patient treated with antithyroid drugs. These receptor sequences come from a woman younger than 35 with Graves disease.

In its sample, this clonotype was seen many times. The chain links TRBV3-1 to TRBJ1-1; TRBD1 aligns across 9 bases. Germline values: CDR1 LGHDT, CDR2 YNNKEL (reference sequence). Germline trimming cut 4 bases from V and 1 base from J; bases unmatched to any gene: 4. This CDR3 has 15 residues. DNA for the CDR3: TGTGCCAGCAGCCGGTACAGGGGGCAGAACACTGAAGCTTTCTTT. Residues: CASSRYRGQNTEAFF.

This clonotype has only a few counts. In nucleotides, the CDR3 is TGTGCCACCTGGGGACAAAGATTAGAAAACACCATATATTTT. Residues: CATWGQRLENTIYF. This chain connects TRBV6-1 to TRBJ1-3, with D perhaps matching TRBD1 (6 bases). V was pared by 10 bases and J by 6 bases, with 19 bases between. The CDR3 extends over 14 amino acids. The germline V gene encodes CDR1 MNHNS and CDR2 SASEGT.